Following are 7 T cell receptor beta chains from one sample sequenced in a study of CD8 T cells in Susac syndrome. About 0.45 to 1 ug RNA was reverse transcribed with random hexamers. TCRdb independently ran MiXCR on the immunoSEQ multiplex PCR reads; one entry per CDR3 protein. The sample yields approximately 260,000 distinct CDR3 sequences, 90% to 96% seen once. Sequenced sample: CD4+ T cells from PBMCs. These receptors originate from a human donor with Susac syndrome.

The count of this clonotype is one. The CDR3 loop reads CSAWNRDRPYEQYF. The CDR3 DNA reads as TGCAGTGCTTGGAACCGGGACAGGCCCTACGAGCAGTACTTC. The rearrangement uses TRBV20-1 and TRBJ2-7; 8 bases line up with TRBD1. V dropped 5 bases and J dropped 2; count of bases not matched to a gene: 8. Germline V CDR1 and CDR2: DFQATT, SNEGSKA (reference sequence). This CDR3 spans 14 amino acids.

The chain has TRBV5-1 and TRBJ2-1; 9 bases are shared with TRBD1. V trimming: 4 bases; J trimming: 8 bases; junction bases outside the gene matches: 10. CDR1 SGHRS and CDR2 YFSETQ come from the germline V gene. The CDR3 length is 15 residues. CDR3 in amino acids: CASSEGQGSGDEQFF. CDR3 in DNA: TGCGCCAGCAGCGAGGGACAGGGATCGGGGGATGAGCAGTTCTTC.

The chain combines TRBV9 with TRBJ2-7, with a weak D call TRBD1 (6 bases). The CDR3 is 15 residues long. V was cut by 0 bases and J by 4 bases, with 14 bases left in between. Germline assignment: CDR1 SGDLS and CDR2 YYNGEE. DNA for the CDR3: TGTGCCAGCAGCGTAGCAACCGGGACATCTTACGAGCAGTACTTC. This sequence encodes CASSVATGTSYEQYF.

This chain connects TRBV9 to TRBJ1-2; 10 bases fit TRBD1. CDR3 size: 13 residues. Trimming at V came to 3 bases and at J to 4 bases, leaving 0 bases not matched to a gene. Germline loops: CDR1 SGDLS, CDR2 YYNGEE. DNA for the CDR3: TGTGCCAGCAGCGGGACAGGGGGCTATGGCTACACCTTC. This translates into CASSGTGGYGYTF.

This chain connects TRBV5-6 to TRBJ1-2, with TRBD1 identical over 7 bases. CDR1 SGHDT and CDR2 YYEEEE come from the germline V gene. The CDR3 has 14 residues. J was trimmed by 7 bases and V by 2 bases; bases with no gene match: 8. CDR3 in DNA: TGTGCCAGCAGCTTACCTCAGGGGGGACGTGGCTACACCTTC. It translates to CASSLPQGGRGYTF.

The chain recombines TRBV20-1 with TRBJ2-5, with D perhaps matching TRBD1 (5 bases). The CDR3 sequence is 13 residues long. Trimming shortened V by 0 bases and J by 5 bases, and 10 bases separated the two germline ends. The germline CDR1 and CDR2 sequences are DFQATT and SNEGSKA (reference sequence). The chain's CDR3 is CSAREAGSETQYF. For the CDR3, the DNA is TGCAGTGCTAGAGAAGCAGGGTCCGAGACCCAGTACTTC.

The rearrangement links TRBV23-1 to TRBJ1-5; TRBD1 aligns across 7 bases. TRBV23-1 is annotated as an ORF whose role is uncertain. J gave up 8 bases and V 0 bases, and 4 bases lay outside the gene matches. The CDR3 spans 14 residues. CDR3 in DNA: TGCGCCAGCAGTCAATCGGAGGGGGCTGAGCCCCAGCATTTT. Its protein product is CASSQSEGAEPQHF.